The 27 T cell receptor beta chains below come from one sample, sequenced in a study of CD4 T cells in relation to SARS-CoV-2 and coronaviruses. For these TCRs, the target antigens are not known. The table came from immunoSEQ multiplex PCR; TCRdb's copy has only in-frame clones and leaves some out. Here the sample spans approximately 20,000 clones, roughly 62% being singletons. Before the COVID-19 pandemic, during about 2010-2019, CD4+ T cells were taken from unexposed donors. The cells were cultured for about ten days before CD4+ T cells were isolated. The sequencing sample was made of CD4+ T cells from PBMCs, cultured in vitro. The origin of the receptors is a human donor in good health.

This chain links TRBV3-1 (or the pseudogene TRBV3-2) with TRBJ1-1; weak D call: TRBD1 (5 bases). Germline V gene lookup returns CDR1 LGHDT and CDR2 YNNKEL (reference sequence). Trimming shortened V by 1 base and J by 5 bases, and 11 bases separated the two germline ends. The CDR3 runs to 14 residues. The CDR3 is CASSQVLGGTEAFF. CDR3 nucleotides: TGTGCCAGCAGCCAAGTATTGGGGGGAACTGAAGCTTTCTTT.

The chain links TRBV7-2 to TRBJ2-1, with TRBD1 matching over 7 bases. Germline trimming cut 2 bases from V and 7 bases from J; bases unmatched to any gene: 8. The germline CDR1 and CDR2 sequences are SGHTA and FQGNSA. This CDR3 has 15 residues. CDR3 protein: CASSLSQGIFNEQFF. The CDR3 DNA is TGTGCCAGCAGCTTATCACAGGGGATCTTTAATGAGCAGTTCTTC.

This clone was found a few times. This sequence joins TRBV19 and TRBJ1-2; TRBD1 might be the D (5 bases). Germline loops: CDR1 LNHDA, CDR2 SQIVND (reference sequence). This CDR3 spans 12 amino acids. V was shortened by 5 bases and J by 10 bases, with 14 bases between the two germline ends. The CDR3, as DNA: TGTGCCAGTAGTCCGGGACCCTGGAACTACACCTTC. Its translation: CASSPGPWNYTF.

The chain joins TRBV19 to TRBJ1-2, with D unclear. V shed 7 bases and J shed 3 bases, with 12 bases lying between them. There are 13 residues in the CDR3. From germline, CDR1 is LNHDA and CDR2 SQIVND (reference sequence). DNA for the CDR3: TGTGCCAGTACCGAGGGAAGTGACTATGGCTACACCTTC. It codes for CASTEGSDYGYTF.

This chain connects TRBV7-2 to TRBJ1-6; 7 bases are a match to TRBD1. The CDR3 runs 18 residues. The V gene's germline CDR1 is SGHTA and CDR2 FQGNSA. The V and J ends lost 1 base and 0 bases, in that order; junction bases with no gene match: 6. CDR3 nucleotide sequence: TGTGCCAGCAGCTTAGTTCCAGGGGGTGGCTCCTATAATTCACCCCTCCACTTT. The encoded protein is CASSLVPGGGSYNSPLHF.

This chain links TRBV12-3 or TRBV12-4 with TRBJ2-7, with TRBD1 identical over 7 bases. J lost 5 bases, V lost 6 bases, and 4 bases had no gene match. This CDR3 has 12 residues. The CDR3 protein is CASSLTGNEQYF. CDR3 bases: TGTGCCAGCAGCCTGACAGGGAACGAGCAGTACTTC.

The V gene is TRBV7-2, the J gene TRBJ2-4, with 14 bases lining up with TRBD2. The CDR3 spans 19 residues. The junction had 17 bases not matched to a gene; V was cut back by 4 bases and J by 9 bases. Germline V gene sequence: CDR1 SGHTA, CDR2 FQGNSA. The CDR3 loop is CASSSHGTSGSGIQRIQYF. The CDR3 DNA follows: TGTGCCAGCAGCTCGCATGGGACTAGCGGGAGCGGGATCCAACGCATTCAGTACTTC.

The DNA for the CDR3 is TGTGCCAGCCGTATACATAGGAACACTGAAGCTTTCTTT. Its translation: CASRIHRNTEAFF. The chain uses TRBV19 and TRBJ1-1; no reliable D call. CDR1 LNHDA and CDR2 SQIVND come from the germline V gene (reference sequence). This CDR3 has 13 residues. V lost 9 bases to trimming and J lost 1 base, with 12 bases between them.

The rearrangement uses TRBV21-1 and TRBJ1-1. TRBV21-1 is classified as a pseudogene. This CDR3 contains 15 residues. CDR3 loop: CASSKVEGRNTEAFF. The CDR3 DNA follows: TGTGCCAGCAGCAAAGTAGAGGGGAGGAACACTGAAGCTTTCTTT.

This clone was counted a few times. V usage is TRBV5-1 and J usage is TRBJ2-1, with D unclear. The CDR3 contains 14 residues. Per germline, CDR1 SGHRS and CDR2 YFSETQ. The V end lost 0 bases, the J end lost 0 bases, and 4 bases lay between the germline ends. DNA of the CDR3: TGCGCCAGCAGCTTGGGACACTCCTACAATGAGCAGTTCTTC. Protein: CASSLGHSYNEQFF.

The chain employs TRBV6-1 and TRBJ1-2; D may be TRBD1 (5 bases). CDR1 and CDR2 (germline): MNHNS, SASEGT. The CDR3 totals 13 residues. Trimming pared 1 base from V and 10 bases from J, leaving 13 bases between. CDR3: CASSEGGDKDYTF. The CDR3 DNA sequence: TGTGCCAGCAGTGAAGGAGGGGATAAGGACTACACCTTC.

V is TRBV19 and J is TRBJ1-1; TRBD1 might be the D (6 bases). V was clipped by 1 base and J by 5 bases, with 14 bases between them. Germline lookup yields CDR1 LNHDA and CDR2 SQIVND (reference sequence). This CDR3 contains 15 residues. The CDR3 bases are TGTGCCAGTAGTATAGGGGCAGGGCAGGGGACTGAAGCTTTCTTT. As protein: CASSIGAGQGTEAFF. Drawing the rest from reference TRBV19 and TRBJ1-1, the complete variable domain is DGGITQSPKYLFRKEGQNVTLSCEQNLNHDAMYWYRQDPGQGLRLIYYSQIVNDFQKGDIAEGYSVSREKKESFPLTVTSAQKNPTAFYLCASSIGAGQGTEAFFGQGTRLTVV.

The J gene is TRBJ2-1, the V gene TRBV29-1; TRBD1 agrees at 8 bases. The V gene's germline CDR1 is SQVTM and CDR2 ANQGSEA. The CDR3 is 12 amino acids. J gave up 6 bases and V 7 bases, and 5 bases lay outside the gene matches. CDR3 region: CSGDRGSNEQFF. The DNA of the CDR3 is TGCAGCGGCGACAGGGGATCCAATGAGCAGTTCTTC.

This clone was recorded a few times. V is TRBV11-2 and J is TRBJ1-4; 7 nucleotides align to TRBD1. Germline V gene sequence: CDR1 SGHAT, CDR2 FQNNGV. This CDR3 has 15 amino acids. V lost 3 bases and J lost 4; bases outside the gene matches: 5. CDR3 DNA: TGTGCCAGCAGCTTTACCGGGACAGATAATGAAAAACTGTTTTTT. It yields the protein CASSFTGTDNEKLFF.

This rearrangement joins TRBV6-2 or TRBV6-3 to TRBJ2-5; D unresolved. This CDR3 region has 21 residues. Germline CDR1 reads MNHEY; CDR2 reads SVGEGT. Trimming left V 2 bases short and J 4 bases short, with 32 bases between. The CDR3 sequence is CASSYPQFTTVGGGKRETQYF. The CDR3 DNA reads as TGTGCCAGCAGTTACCCACAGTTTACCACGGTGGGCGGTGGGAAGAGAGAGACCCAGTACTTC.

J is TRBJ2-4 and V is TRBV19; TRBD1 agrees at 12 bases. The germline V gene encodes CDR1 LNHDA and CDR2 SQIVND (reference sequence). The junction had 14 bases not matched to a gene; V was cut back by 1 base and J by 1 base. CDR3 length: 21 residues. CDR3 protein: CASSIVGPGQGAVGAKNIQYF. The DNA of the CDR3 is TGTGCCAGTAGTATAGTAGGACCGGGACAGGGGGCGGTTGGGGCCAAAAACATTCAGTACTTC.

The genes are TRBV6-1 and TRBJ1-2; TRBD1 matches at 10 bases. The CDR3 is 17 residues long. CDR1 and CDR2 from the germline V gene are MNHNS and SASEGT. The V segment lost 3 bases and the J segment 7 bases; nucleotides outside the gene matches: 14. CDR3 residues: CASSDGTPGDRGSGYTF. CDR3 bases: TGTGCCAGCAGTGACGGGACACCAGGGGACAGGGGCTCTGGCTACACCTTC.

This clone occurred a few times. The chain joins TRBV6-5 to TRBJ1-5, with 8 bases lining up with TRBD1. The CDR3 is made up of 13 amino acids. V shed 6 bases and J 7 bases; nucleotides not matched to a gene: 5. Germline lookup yields CDR1 MNHEY and CDR2 SVGAGI. CDR3 in amino acids: CASSQQGGQPQHF. In DNA form, the CDR3 reads TGTGCCAGCAGCCAACAGGGGGGCCAGCCCCAGCATTTT.

This clone was recorded a few times. The rearrangement uses TRBV2 and TRBJ1-6; TRBD1 is a possible D gene (5 bases). The germline V gene encodes CDR1 SNHLY and CDR2 FYNNEI. There are 18 residues in the CDR3. V was pared by 1 base and J by 1 base, with 14 bases between. CDR3 sequence: CASSEVSPQGSYNSPLHF. CDR3 sequence (DNA): TGTGCCAGCAGTGAAGTATCACCCCAGGGTTCCTATAATTCACCCCTCCACTTT.

This CDR3 is CASSYSIFGRSDRGGRNEQFF. The CDR3 DNA sequence: TGTGCCAGCAGTTACTCGATATTCGGGAGATCCGATCGGGGGGGCCGTAATGAGCAGTTCTTC. The J gene is TRBJ2-1, the V gene TRBV6-2 or TRBV6-3; 8 bases agree with TRBD2. CDR1 is MNHEY, CDR2 SVGEGT, per germline. This CDR3 has 21 amino acids. V was clipped by 0 bases and J by 7 bases; unmatched bases: 23.

V gene TRBV5-4 combines with J gene TRBJ2-7; no clear D gene. The CDR3 is 14 residues long. Per germline, CDR1 SGHNT and CDR2 YYREEE (reference sequence). Trimming left V 4 bases short and J 6 bases short, with 17 bases between. CDR3 region: CASSAQIGNREQYF. CDR3 DNA sequence: TGTGCCAGCAGCGCACAGATAGGGAATCGCGAGCAGTACTTC.

The CDR3 sequence: CASSQLGHASTDTQYF. The DNA of the CDR3 is TGCGCCAGCAGCCAATTGGGACACGCTAGCACAGATACGCAGTATTTT. The rearrangement links TRBV4-1 to TRBJ2-3, with D possibly TRBD1 on 6 matching bases. V was shortened by 2 bases and J by 0 bases, with 12 bases between the two germline ends. The CDR3 spans 16 residues. Germline V gives CDR1 MGHRA, CDR2 YSYEKL.

The V gene is TRBV7-9, the J gene TRBJ1-4, with 12 positions matching TRBD1. CDR1 is SEHNR and CDR2 is FQNEAQ in the germline V gene (reference sequence). CDR3 length: 17 amino acids. Trimming removed 4 bases from V and 6 bases from J; junction bases left unmatched: 9. Here the CDR3 reads CASSSMGTGGADEKLFF. The CDR3 bases are TGTGCCAGCAGCTCGATGGGGACAGGGGGCGCGGATGAAAAACTGTTTTTT. Full variable domain (rest looked up from reference TRBV7-9 and TRBJ1-4): DTGVSQNPRHKITKRGQNVTFRCDPISEHNRLYWYRQTLGQGPEFLTYFQNEAQLEKSRLLSDRFSAERPKGSFSTLEIQRTEQGDSAMYLCASSSMGTGGADEKLFFGSGTQLSVL.

This clone was seen more than once but under ten times. J is TRBJ1-3 and V is TRBV6-2 or TRBV6-3, with 9 bases matching TRBD1. Germline-derived CDR1 and CDR2 are MNHEY and SVGEGT. The CDR3 sequence is 16 residues long. The V and J ends lost 7 bases and 4 bases, in that order; junction bases with no gene match: 11. CDR3 sequence (DNA): TGTGCCAGCAACCCATCCGGACAGGGGATCGGAAACACCATATATTTT. Translated: CASNPSGQGIGNTIYF.

The genes are TRBV6-5 and TRBJ2-7; 7 positions agree with TRBD1. CDR1 and CDR2 (germline): MNHEY, SVGAGI. There are 14 residues in the CDR3. Trimming took 7 bases from V and 7 from J; bases not matched to a gene: 13. The CDR3 region has the DNA TGTGCCAGCACACCGACACAGGGGTTATGGGAGCAGTACTTC. This translates into CASTPTQGLWEQYF.

The gene calls are TRBV6-5 and TRBJ1-2, with a tentative D call TRBD1 (5 bases). The germline gives CDR1 MNHEY, CDR2 SVGAGI. This CDR3 is 16 amino acids long. V lost 0 bases, J lost 4 bases, and 15 bases lay in between. The CDR3, as DNA: TGTGCCAGCAGTTACTCAACAACGACAGCGACCTATGGCTACACCTTC. Translation gives CASSYSTTTATYGYTF.

The V call is TRBV4-3, the J call TRBJ1-1; no definite D call. Germline-derived CDR1 and CDR2 are LGHNA and YSLEER. The CDR3 is 14 amino acids. V lost 0 bases, J lost 3 bases, and 8 bases lay in between. The CDR3 sequence is CASSQEMRDTEAFF. DNA of the CDR3: TGCGCCAGCAGCCAAGAGATGCGCGACACTGAAGCTTTCTTT.